What follows is one T cell receptor (beta chain) and its context. Antigen unknown. This entry is derived from a study of T cell responses to AZD1222 COVID-19 vaccine. The assay was immunoSEQ multiplex PCR, and TCRdb's table has in-frame clones only and misses some. The data contain 150,000 to 200,000 clones, approximately 89% of them seen just once; the ten biggest clones take up 4% to 5.5%. The trim removed 6 bases at V and 3 bases at J, leaving 11 bases unmatched. The CDR3 runs 16 residues. In germline, CDR1 is MDHEN, CDR2 SYDVKM. Study findings and constraints: Spike was spanned by vaccine-associated CD4 TCRs, which were dominant at 160-218 and 743-854. Donors, mostly white British, included more females; clonal diversity was possibly underestimated. Sampled repertoires all dated from after the peak T cell response. Baseline testing showed seropositivity in only a handful of AZD1222 recipients.

The V and J genes are TRBV28 and TRBJ2-3; TRBD2 agrees at 8 bases. The sample consisted of peripheral blood, taken on day 0 of AZD1222 vaccination. This sequence was found in an adult in good health. The CDR3 DNA follows: TGTGCCAGCAGGACCCGAGCGGGAGTGTTTACAGATACGCAGTATTTT. Translating it yields CASRTRAGVFTDTQYF.